This T cell receptor beta chain was obtained from a study of blood T cells in healthy people across ages (dated by TCRdb to the mid-2010s). About the full investigation: Template switching captured roughly one uniquely barcoded TCR beta cDNA molecule per two T cells in model experiments. To track age-related changes in TCR beta repertoire diversity, the study relied on deep sequencing normalized with unique cDNA molecular identifiers. Donors were grouped into four age groups: young (average approximately 16 years), middle-aged (39), aged (approximately 67) and long-lived (just over 80). To avoid experimental bias, donors of different ages were spread randomly across the sequencing lanes. Two additional independent replicas of 1 million unique cDNA reads from the same blood draw were analyzed for two donors (one aged 18 to 30 and one aged 80 or older).

On this clonotype: Its antigen has not been determined. Per-nucleotide qualities are absent, and no much larger clonotype sits a single base away.

The full study reports these points: Observed TCR beta diversity per million T cells fell roughly linearly with age, and a significant reduction was already apparent by age around 40. A strong correlation was found between observed TCR beta diversity and the percentage of naive T cells measured by flow cytometry. Compared with the aged group, more naive CD4+ T cells, fewer expanded clones and increased TCR diversity were shown by the long-lived group, suggesting age selection. Estimates of total diversity based on one million sequenced T cells were considered lower bounds and underestimates. Since profiling was done on bulk unsorted PBMCs, naive and antigen-experienced compartments could not be conclusively compared. Donor CMV infection status was unknown, potentially confounding age-related changes in expanded clonotypes.

The library was built by means of 5' RACE. The instrument was an Illumina HiSeq 2500. The second PCR ran for roughly 7 to 11 cycles and used a J-beta primer mix along with a sample-barcoded 5' primer. Each TCR beta cDNA molecule received a unique molecular identifier from a template-switch 5' adaptor carrying 12 random nucleotides. Each sample yielded at least 2.5 million CDR3-containing paired-end reads. First-strand cDNA synthesis was performed from all RNA using the Mint cDNA synthesis kit, with priming by a TRBC-specific oligonucleotide. All cDNA was treated with uracil-DNA glycosylase and then went through a first 18-cycle PCR with the universal primers M1SS and BC2_uni_R. As for how the authors treated the data: For normalization, 1 million high-quality reads, each with a distinct molecular identifier, were randomly selected from each sample. Instead of being binned into consensus sequences, reads that shared molecular identifiers were thrown out. MiTCR, set to a Q25 quality threshold and the strictest error-elimination algorithm, was used for CDR3 identification, clonotype clustering and error correction. A nonparametric unseen species model using Euler transformation provided a lower-bound estimate of total TCR beta diversity. TCRdb reanalyzed the raw reads on its own, using fastp at Q25 for trimming and MiXCR for clone calling, and kept in-frame beta chains. Merged by CDR3 protein, the rows form single entries marked with the most common genes and DNA. The V and J calls were not made by the authors but by TCRdb's processing. This sample has hundreds of thousands of distinct CDR3 sequences in its table, and around 54% of those were observed once. The ten largest account for over 30% of the sample.

The V end loses 4 bases and the J end loses 2 bases, and a stretch of 21 bases separates them. The CDR3 starts with the cysteine, ends with the phenylalanine, and has 19 residues. Only CDR3 DNA remains: 57 bases, in frame from the first base. In the germline V gene, CDR1 corresponds to MNHNS and CDR2 to SASEGT. The donors were roughly 38 Caucasian individuals from Russia, aged roughly 6 to 90 years, who were systemically healthy. Each donor gave ten milliliters of peripheral blood, drawn into EDTA-treated Vacutainer tubes. PBMCs were isolated by Ficoll-Paque density-gradient centrifugation, with at least 6 million obtained per sample. Trizol reagent was used to extract total RNA from PBMCs, with at least 6 micrograms per sample. The percentages of naive CD45RAhigh/CD27high T cells were determined by flow cytometry on a PBMC aliquot from every donor.

This receptor chain uses TRBV6-1 and TRBJ2-6; the D gene is perhaps TRBD1, on 6 matching bases. Sequencing was performed on blood. The source of this sequence is a man in his 60s in good health. CDR3 loop: CASSGQEWIGVAGANVLTF. The nucleotides read TGTGCCAGCAGTGGACAGGAGTGGATAGGGGTGGCTGGGGCCAACGTCCTGACTTTC.